A single sample is the source of the 26 T cell receptor beta chains below, sequenced in a study of human T cells and chemical hapten exposure. Documented time point: pre-sensitization, week 0. The treatment here: therapeutic diphenylcyclopropenone sensitization with weekly scalp DPC. TCRdb reanalysed the RACE reads using MiXCR and keeps one entry per CDR3 protein. The repertoire has around 110,000 distinct CDR3 sequences, 9% to 15% of them found once; the top ten carry around 1.6%. The sequences come from whole blood, collected in connection with sensitization to the hapten diphenylcyclopropenone (DPC). The receptors derive from a woman between 45 and 65 years old with alopecia areata. Some clones in this sample may be carry-over from other donors' samples.

This clonotype was found many times. Written as DNA, the CDR3 is TGTGCCAGCAGTAGGCAGTTTGAAGCTTTCTTT. The encoded protein is CASSRQFEAFF. The rearrangement uses TRBV5-6 and TRBJ1-1; D uncertain. The ends were cut back, 5 bases at V and 7 bases at J, with 9 bases in the middle. Germline CDR1 and CDR2: SGHDT and YYEEEE. The CDR3 is made up of 11 amino acids.

This clonotype was detected many times. V gene TRBV20-1 combines with J gene TRBJ1-5; D not certain. The length of the CDR3 is 10 residues. Trimming took 3 bases from V and 9 from J, leaving 6 bases between them. Germline V gives CDR1 DFQATT, CDR2 SNEGSKA (reference sequence). The CDR3 region has the DNA TGCAGTGCTAGCTCTGGGCCCCAGCATTTT. Translating gives CSASSGPQHF.

This clonotype was seen more than once but under ten times. The V call is TRBV7-2, the J call TRBJ2-2, with 8 bases aligning to TRBD2. Germline CDR1 and CDR2: SGHTA and FQGNSA. After removal of 3 bases from V and 1 base from J, the junction contained 4 bases not matched to a gene. This CDR3 is 16 amino acids long. CDR3 loop: CASSFALAGNTGELFF. CDR3 nucleotides: TGTGCCAGCAGCTTCGCTCTAGCGGGGAACACCGGGGAGCTGTTTTTT.

This clonotype was observed a few times. The rearrangement joins TRBV28 to TRBJ1-6, with D hard to call. Germline V CDR1 and CDR2: MDHEN, SYDVKM. This CDR3 is built from 15 residues. V lost 3 bases and J 6 bases, leaving 12 bases between the germline ends. CDR3 residues: CASSFWQASNSPLHF. The CDR3 region has the DNA TGTGCCAGCAGTTTTTGGCAGGCCTCTAATTCACCCCTCCACTTT.

This clonotype has just a few counts. J is TRBJ2-1 and V is TRBV10-1; D may be TRBD1 (8 bases). Trimming took 6 bases from V and 6 from J, leaving 15 bases between them. Germline V gives CDR1 WNHNN, CDR2 SYGVQD (reference sequence). This CDR3 region has 14 residues. The CDR3 sequence: CASRSDREGNEQFF. The CDR3 DNA reads as TGCGCCAGCAGATCGGACAGGGAGGGCAATGAGCAGTTCTTC.

This clonotype was observed a handful of times. V and J are TRBV14 and TRBJ2-3, with D hard to call. V lost 5 bases and J lost 2, with 11 bases in between. The CDR3 has 14 residues. The germline CDR1 and CDR2 sequences are SGHDN and FVKESK. The CDR3 is CASSARPITDTQYF. CDR3 in DNA: TGTGCCAGCAGCGCCCGTCCCATCACAGATACGCAGTATTTT.

J is TRBJ1-1 and V is TRBV2; unclear D gene. The germline gives CDR1 SNHLY, CDR2 FYNNEI. Trimming took 2 bases from V and 5 from J, leaving 12 bases between them. The CDR3 covers 14 residues. The CDR3 spells CASSENGVGTEAFF. The CDR3 DNA reads as TGTGCCAGCAGTGAAAATGGTGTCGGTACTGAAGCTTTCTTT. The full variable domain, rest sourced from reference TRBV2 and TRBJ1-1, is EPEVTQTPSHQVTQMGQEVILRCVPISNHLYFYWYRQILGQKVEFLVSFYNNEISEKSEIFDDQFSVERPDGSNFTLKIRSTKLEDSAMYFCASSENGVGTEAFFGQGTRLTVV.

This chain links TRBV7-9 with TRBJ2-5, with 7 bases lining up with TRBD2. The CDR3 has 17 residues. J gave up 3 bases and V 0 bases, and 10 bases lay outside the gene matches. Germline-derived CDR1 and CDR2 are SEHNR and FQNEAQ (reference sequence). The CDR3 DNA reads as TGTGCCAGCAGCTTAGCATTCCCGGGAGGAATAGAAGAGACCCAGTACTTC. It translates to CASSLAFPGGIEETQYF.

The table lists this clonotype with many counts. The chain recombines TRBV12-3 or TRBV12-4 with TRBJ1-5; D call uncertain. V lost 2 bases, J lost 4 bases, and 9 bases lay in between. This CDR3 has 14 residues. The CDR3 reads CASSLSVENQPQHF. The CDR3 DNA reads TGTGCCAGCAGTTTATCGGTCGAAAATCAGCCCCAGCATTTT.

This clonotype appeared a few times. V gene TRBV27 combines with J gene TRBJ2-7; TRBD1 or TRBD2 may be the D gene (5 bases each). The V gene's germline CDR1 is MNHEY and CDR2 SMNVEV (reference sequence). V lost 6 bases, J lost 3 bases, and 18 bases lay in between. This CDR3 comprises 15 residues. DNA for the CDR3: TGTGCCAGCAGGGACCGGGGACCCTCTAACTACGAGCAGTACTTC. This sequence encodes CASRDRGPSNYEQYF.

This clonotype has more than one count but fewer than ten. In nucleotides, the CDR3 is TGTGCCAGCAGCTTTCGACTAGCGGGGCACAATGAGCAGTTCTTC. This gives the protein CASSFRLAGHNEQFF. The rearrangement links TRBV7-8 to TRBJ2-1; TRBD2 matches at 11 bases. The CDR3 totals 15 residues. Germline V CDR1 and CDR2: SGHVS, FQNEAQ. V gave up 3 bases and J gave up 5 bases; unmatched junction bases: 3.

In this sample, this clonotype turned up a few times. The rearrangement uses TRBV18 and TRBJ2-7; possible D gene TRBD1, 5 bases. Trimming shortened V by 3 bases and J by 3 bases, and 9 bases separated the two germline ends. From germline, CDR1 is KGHSH and CDR2 LQKENI. The CDR3 length is 13 residues. The CDR3, as DNA: TGTGCCAGCTCACCGGACACAAACTACGAGCAGTACTTC. Amino acid sequence: CASSPDTNYEQYF.

This clonotype was observed at least ten times. The V call is TRBV28, the J call TRBJ1-1, with a weak D call TRBD1 (6 bases). The CDR3 is 13 residues long. In germline, CDR1 is MDHEN, CDR2 SYDVKM. Deletions cut 4 bases from V and 1 base from J, with 7 bases between. CDR3 in amino acids: CASSSGQNTEAFF. DNA for the CDR3: TGTGCCAGCAGTTCGGGACAGAACACTGAAGCTTTCTTT.

This clonotype occurred a few times. The chain combines TRBV11-3 with TRBJ2-1; D is perhaps TRBD1 (6 bases). The germline CDR1 and CDR2 sequences are SGHNT and YENEEA. The CDR3 is 14 residues long. Trimming took off 1 base at V and 5 bases at J, with 9 bases between the two ends. CDR3 sequence (DNA): TGTGCCAGCAGCTTAGCGGGACACCACAATGAGCAGTTCTTC. Residues: CASSLAGHHNEQFF.

This clonotype was picked up many times. The chain recombines TRBV5-1 with TRBJ1-6, with a tentative D call TRBD1 (5 bases). The V and J ends lost 3 bases and 0 bases respectively, with 16 bases between them. CDR3 length: 18 amino acids. Germline CDR1 reads SGHRS; CDR2 reads YFSETQ. The CDR3 loop is CASSSHSRARSYNSPLHF. CDR3 nucleotide sequence: TGCGCCAGCAGCTCCCACTCCAGGGCTCGCTCCTATAATTCACCCCTCCACTTT.

V and J are TRBV5-4 and TRBJ2-7, with 7 bases fitting TRBD1. This CDR3 contains 14 residues. The V gene's germline CDR1 is SGHNT and CDR2 YYREEE (reference sequence). Trimming removed 4 bases from V and 3 bases from J; junction bases left unmatched: 7. The CDR3 reads CASSVGQRDYEQYF. The CDR3 coding sequence is TGTGCCAGCAGCGTGGGACAGAGAGACTACGAGCAGTACTTC. Together with reference TRBV5-4 and TRBJ2-7, the CDR3 gives the full variable domain: ETGVTQSPTHLIKTRGQQVTLRCSSQSGHNTVSWYQQALGQGPQFIFQYYREEENGRGNFPPRFSGLQFPNYSSELNVNALELDDSALYLCASSVGQRDYEQYFGPGTRLTVT.

The chain employs TRBV7-9 and TRBJ1-2; a weak D match, TRBD1 (5 bases). Germline lookup yields CDR1 SEHNR and CDR2 FQNEAQ (reference sequence). The CDR3 length is 13 residues. V dropped 5 bases and J dropped 3 bases, with 10 bases sitting between them. The CDR3 is CASSVEQDYGYTF. The CDR3, as DNA: TGTGCCAGCAGCGTGGAACAGGACTATGGCTACACCTTC.

This clonotype has a handful of counts. The V call is TRBV29-1, the J call TRBJ1-4; D not resolved. Trimming left V 3 bases short and J 7 bases short, with 12 bases between. The CDR3 has 13 amino acids. Per germline, CDR1 SQVTM and CDR2 ANQGSEA. The CDR3: CSVEPEVGEKLFF. The CDR3 region has the DNA TGCAGCGTTGAGCCTGAAGTGGGTGAAAAACTGTTTTTT. Full variable domain (rest looked up from reference TRBV29-1 and TRBJ1-4): SAVISQKPSRDICQRGTSLTIQCQVDSQVTMMFWYRQQPGQSLTLIATANQGSEATYESGFVIDKFPISRPNLTFSTLTVSNMSPEDSSIYLCSVEPEVGEKLFFGSGTQLSVL.

This clonotype was seen a few times. The V gene is TRBV18, the J gene TRBJ1-1; TRBD1 is a possible D gene (5 bases). Germline V gene sequence: CDR1 KGHSH, CDR2 LQKENI. There are 12 residues in the CDR3. The V gene lost 2 bases and the J gene lost 11 bases, with 12 bases spanning the gap. The CDR3 nucleotides are TGTGCCAGCTCACCATGGGGCACGTACGCTTTCTTT. Residues: CASSPWGTYAFF.

J is TRBJ2-7 and V is TRBV20-1, with D perhaps matching TRBD1 (5 bases). Germline CDR1 and CDR2: DFQATT and SNEGSKA (reference sequence). CDR3 length: 14 amino acids. V lost 6 bases to trimming and J lost 0 bases, with 15 bases between them. CDR3 bases: TGCAGTGCCACCGGCTCAGGGCCCTCCTACGAGCAGTACTTC. This gives the protein CSATGSGPSYEQYF.

The CDR3: CASSEAREAGRNTEAFF. CDR3 nucleotides: TGTGCCAGCAGTGAAGCGAGGGAGGCGGGGAGGAACACTGAAGCTTTCTTT. The chain joins TRBV6-1 to TRBJ1-1; D is unresolved. V gave up 0 bases and J gave up 1 base, with 15 bases separating them. In germline, CDR1 is MNHNS, CDR2 SASEGT. The CDR3 has 17 residues.

The chain links TRBV4-2 to TRBJ2-7; no firm D call. The CDR3 is 14 residues long. Germline V gene sequence: CDR1 LGHNA, CDR2 YNFKEQ. V lost 3 bases, J lost 4 bases, and 13 bases lay in between. The CDR3 region has the DNA TGTGCCAGCAGCCAGGATGGAACGCGTTACGAGCAGTACTTC. Its translation: CASSQDGTRYEQYF.

There are many counts of this clonotype. The chain employs TRBV29-1 and TRBJ2-7; TRBD1 or TRBD2 may be the D gene (5 bases each). The V end lost 6 bases, the J end lost 3 bases, and 15 bases lay between the germline ends. Per the germline V gene, CDR1 is SQVTM and CDR2 is ANQGSEA. The CDR3 contains 13 residues. The DNA for the CDR3 is TGCAGCGTATCCGGGACGGCCGTCTACGAGCAGTACTTC. Encoded protein: CSVSGTAVYEQYF.

This clonotype was found a few times. The chain couples TRBV11-2 to TRBJ2-5; 8 bases align to TRBD2. Germline V gives CDR1 SGHAT, CDR2 FQNNGV. V lost 6 bases to trimming and J lost 3 bases; unmatched junction nucleotides: 6. The CDR3 runs 14 residues. CDR3 nucleotides: TGTGCCAGCAGAGTAAGCGGGAGTGAAGAGACCCAGTACTTC. Translated, it gives CASRVSGSEETQYF. Drawing the rest from reference TRBV11-2 and TRBJ2-5, the complete variable domain is EAGVAQSPRYKIIEKRQSVAFWCNPISGHATLYWYQQILGQGPKLLIQFQNNGVVDDSQLPKDRFSAERLKGVDSTLKIQPAKLEDSAVYLCASRVSGSEETQYFGPGTRLLVL.

This chain links TRBV18 with TRBJ1-1; no reliable D call. CDR1 and CDR2 (germline): KGHSH, LQKENI. The CDR3 runs 14 residues. Trimming took off 5 bases at V and 7 bases at J, with 17 bases between the two ends. This chain's CDR3 is CASSGRVPSSEAFF. The DNA of the CDR3 is TGTGCCAGCTCAGGGAGGGTTCCCTCAAGTGAAGCTTTCTTT. The variable domain in full, completed from reference TRBV18 and TRBJ1-1, reads NAGVMQNPRHLVRRRGQEARLRCSPMKGHSHVYWYRQLPEEGLKFMVYLQKENIIDESGMPKERFSAEFPKEGPSILRIQQVVRGDSAAYFCASSGRVPSSEAFFGQGTRLTVV.

The chain couples TRBV29-1 to TRBJ2-7, with 8 bases matching TRBD1. V lost 4 bases and J lost 7; bases outside the gene matches: 6. Germline CDR1 reads SQVTM; CDR2 reads ANQGSEA. The CDR3 is 12 residues long. CDR3 residues: CSVGPTGVEQYF. The CDR3 nucleotides read TGCAGCGTTGGGCCGACAGGGGTTGAGCAGTACTTC.